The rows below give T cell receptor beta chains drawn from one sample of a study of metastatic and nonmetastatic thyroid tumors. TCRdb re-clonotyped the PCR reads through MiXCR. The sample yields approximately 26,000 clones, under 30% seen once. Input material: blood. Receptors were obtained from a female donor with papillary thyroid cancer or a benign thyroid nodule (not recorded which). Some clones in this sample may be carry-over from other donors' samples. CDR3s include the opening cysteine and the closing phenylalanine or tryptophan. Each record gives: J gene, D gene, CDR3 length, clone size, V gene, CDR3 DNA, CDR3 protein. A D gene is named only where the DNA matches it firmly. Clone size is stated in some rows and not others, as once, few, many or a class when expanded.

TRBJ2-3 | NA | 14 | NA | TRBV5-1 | TGCGCCAGCAGCTTGGCCCAGCGCACAGATACGCAGTATTTT | CASSLAQRTDTQYF
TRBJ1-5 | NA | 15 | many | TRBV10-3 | TGTGCCATCAGCCCTTCAGGAGGGGAGAATCAGCCCCAGCATTTT | CAISPSGGENQPQHF
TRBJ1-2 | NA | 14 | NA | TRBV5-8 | TGTGCCAGCAGCTTGGGCGGGGTTCGGTATGGCTACACCTTC | CASSLGGVRYGYTF
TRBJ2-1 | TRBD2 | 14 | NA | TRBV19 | TGTGCCAGTAGTAAGGGACTAGGTTTTGATGAGCAGTTCTTC | CASSKGLGFDEQFF
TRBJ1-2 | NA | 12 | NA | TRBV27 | TGTGCCAGCGGCGGCCTTAACTATGGCTACACCTTC | CASGGLNYGYTF
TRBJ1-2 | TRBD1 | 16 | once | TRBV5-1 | TGCGCCAGCAGCCAAGTTCAGGGAGGGACAGGCGGTGGCTACACCTTC | CASSQVQGGTGGGYTF
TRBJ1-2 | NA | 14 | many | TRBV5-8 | TGTGCCAGCAGCCCCGACAGACCACCCTATGGCTACACCTTC | CASSPDRPPYGYTF
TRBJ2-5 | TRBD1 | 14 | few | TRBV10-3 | TGTGCCATCAGTCCGGGACAGGGTCCGGAGACCCAGTACTTC | CAISPGQGPETQYF
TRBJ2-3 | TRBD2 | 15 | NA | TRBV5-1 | TGCGCCAGCAGCTTGGAGGTAGCGGGATCAGATACGCAGTATTTT | CASSLEVAGSDTQYF
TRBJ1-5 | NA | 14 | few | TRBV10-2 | TGCGCCAGCAGCCCTACGGATAGTGCTCAGCCCCAGCATTTT | CASSPTDSAQPQHF
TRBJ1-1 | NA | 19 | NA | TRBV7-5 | NA | CTSVPAEPGQGDFYTEAFF
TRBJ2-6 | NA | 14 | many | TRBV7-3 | TGTGCCAGCAGCTTAGGACCGGGGGCCAACGTCCTGACTTTC | CASSLGPGANVLTF
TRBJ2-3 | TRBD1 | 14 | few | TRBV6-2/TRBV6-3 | TGTGCCAGCAGTCCGGGACAGGGGGCGGATACGCAGTATTTT | CASSPGQGADTQYF
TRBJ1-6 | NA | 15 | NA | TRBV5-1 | TGCGCCAGCAGCCGAACACTGGACAGAAATTCACCCCTCCACTTT | CASSRTLDRNSPLHF
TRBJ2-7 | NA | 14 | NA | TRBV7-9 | TGTGCCAGCAGCTTAACGGGTTGGGGCTACGAGCAGTACTTC | CASSLTGWGYEQYF
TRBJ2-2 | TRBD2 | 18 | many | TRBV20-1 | TGCAGTGCTACACCGGGACTAGCGGGAAGCGGGGCCACCGGGGAGCTGTTTTTT | CSATPGLAGSGATGELFF
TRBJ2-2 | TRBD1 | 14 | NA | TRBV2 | TGTGCCAGCATTCCGGGACAGGATACCGGGGAGCTGTTTTTT | CASIPGQDTGELFF
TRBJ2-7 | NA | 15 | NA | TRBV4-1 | TGCGCCAGCAGCCTCAGGGAGATGGACTCCTACGAGCAGTACTTC | CASSLREMDSYEQYF
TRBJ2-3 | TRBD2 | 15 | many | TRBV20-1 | TGCAGTGTGGGCGTAGCGGGAGCCCCCACAGATACGCAGTATTTT | CSVGVAGAPTDTQYF
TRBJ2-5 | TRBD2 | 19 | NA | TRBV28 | TGTGCCAGCAGTTTCGTGGCGGGAGAATCCGCGGGCCCTCAGGGGACCCAGTACTTC | CASSFVAGESAGPQGTQYF
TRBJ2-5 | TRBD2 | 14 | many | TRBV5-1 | TGCGCCAGCAGCCCCCTAGCGGGAGAAGAGACCCAGTACTTC | CASSPLAGEETQYF
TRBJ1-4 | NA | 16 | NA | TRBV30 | TGTGCCTGGCATGACCCGCCGGCGGCAACTAATGAAAAACTGTTTTTT | CAWHDPPAATNEKLFF
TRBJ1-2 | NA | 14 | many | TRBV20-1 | TGCAGTGCTTCTCGACAAGGTCCGGACTATGGCTACACCTTC | CSASRQGPDYGYTF
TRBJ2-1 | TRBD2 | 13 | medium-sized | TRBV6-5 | TGTGCCAGCAGTTACGGGGCTAGCGGGCCCCAGTTCTTC | CASSYGASGPQFF
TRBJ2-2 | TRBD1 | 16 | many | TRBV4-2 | TGTGCCAGCAGCCACGACAGGGGGCTGAACACCGGGGAGCTGTTTTTT | CASSHDRGLNTGELFF
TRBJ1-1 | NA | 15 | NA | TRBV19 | TGTGCCAGTAGTATCCCGAAACGACAGTACACTGAAGCTTTCTTT | CASSIPKRQYTEAFF
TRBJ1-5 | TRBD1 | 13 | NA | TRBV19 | TGTGCCAGTACCTACACAGGGGATCAGCCCCAGCATTTT | CASTYTGDQPQHF
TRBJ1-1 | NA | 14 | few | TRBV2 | TGTGCCAGCAATGGGGCTGGGCCTAACACTGAAGCTTTCTTT | CASNGAGPNTEAFF
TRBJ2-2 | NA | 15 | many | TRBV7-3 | TGTGCCAGCAGCTTAAGTCAGGGCGGCACCGGGGAGCTGTTTTTT | CASSLSQGGTGELFF
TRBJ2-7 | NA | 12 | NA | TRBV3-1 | TGTGCCAGCAGCCAGAGTAGGTACGAGCAGTACTTC | CASSQSRYEQYF
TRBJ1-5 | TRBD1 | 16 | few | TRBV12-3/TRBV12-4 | TGTGCCAGAAGTTGGGGGACAGCGGGCGGGAATCAGCCCCAGCATTTT | CARSWGTAGGNQPQHF